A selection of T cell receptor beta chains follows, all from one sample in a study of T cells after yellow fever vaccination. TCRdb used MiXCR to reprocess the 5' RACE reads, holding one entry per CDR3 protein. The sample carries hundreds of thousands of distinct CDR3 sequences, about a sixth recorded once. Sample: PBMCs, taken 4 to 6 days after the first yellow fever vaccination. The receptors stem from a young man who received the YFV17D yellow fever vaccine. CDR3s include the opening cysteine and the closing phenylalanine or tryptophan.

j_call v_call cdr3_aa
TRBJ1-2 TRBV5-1 CASSGGTEIYGYTF
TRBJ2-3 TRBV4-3 CASSPGTVGNSDTQYF
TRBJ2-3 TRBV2 CASRKGTSGGVKFTDTQYF
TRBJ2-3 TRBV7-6 CASSLAAGAPDTQYF
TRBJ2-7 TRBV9 CASSPRLRNEQYF
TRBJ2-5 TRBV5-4 CASSFRGTRETQYF
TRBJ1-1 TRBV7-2 CASSSHQGATEAFF
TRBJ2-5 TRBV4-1 CASSHPSETQYF
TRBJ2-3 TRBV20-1 CSTGLTDTQYF
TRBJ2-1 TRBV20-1 CSARFRGDHEQFF
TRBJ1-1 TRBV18 CASSPDMNTEAFF
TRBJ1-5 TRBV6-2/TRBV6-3 CASSGTYNQPQHF
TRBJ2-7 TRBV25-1 CASSELDSSYEQYF
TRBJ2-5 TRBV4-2 CASGTLDRAETQYF
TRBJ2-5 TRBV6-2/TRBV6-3 CASTLRGGEAETQYF
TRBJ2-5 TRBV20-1 CSARDGSSGQETQYF
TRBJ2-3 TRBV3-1 CASSIRGSDTQYF
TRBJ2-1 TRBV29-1 CSVEWSYPNEQFF
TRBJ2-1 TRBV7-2 CASSSDRGGYNEQFF
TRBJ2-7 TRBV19 CASRWTVLSYEQYF
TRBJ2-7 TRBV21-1 CASSKDSLGKDNNYEQYF
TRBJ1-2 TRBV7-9 CASSLVSVYGYTF
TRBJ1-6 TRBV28 CASNSGTGPNSPLHF
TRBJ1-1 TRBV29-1 CSGLQGISEAFF
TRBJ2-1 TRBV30 CACGQGQGYNEQFF
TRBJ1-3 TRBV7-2 CASSLLNWSGNTIYF
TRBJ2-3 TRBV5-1 CASRDTTSTDTQYF
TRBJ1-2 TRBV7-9 CASSLGVGLYGYTF
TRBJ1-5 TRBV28 CASNNDGWGLSNQPQHF
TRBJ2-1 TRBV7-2 CASRETGYNEQFF
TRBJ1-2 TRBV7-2 CASSPIRGNYGYTF
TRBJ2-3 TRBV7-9 CASSREGVHTQYF
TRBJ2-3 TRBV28 CASSSFYDRGKGGDTQYF
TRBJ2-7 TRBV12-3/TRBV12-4 CASSHRNEQYF
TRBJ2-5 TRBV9 CASSVATSGSQETQYF
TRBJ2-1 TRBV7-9 CASSSIAVSSYNEQFF
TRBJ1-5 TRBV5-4 CASSQGGQPPNQPQHF
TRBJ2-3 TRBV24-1 CATSDRSTDTQYF
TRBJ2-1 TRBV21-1 CASSKGEGALINEQFF
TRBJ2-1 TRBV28 CASRTPGLLREQFF
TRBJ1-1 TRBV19 CATITGRLYTEAFF
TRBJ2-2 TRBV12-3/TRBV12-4 CASRLQGGPGELFF
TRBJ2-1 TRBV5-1 CASSRQPSGVNPGNEQFF
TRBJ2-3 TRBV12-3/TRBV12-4 CASIRGGPTDTQYF
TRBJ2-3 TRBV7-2 CASSLERDRVKQYF
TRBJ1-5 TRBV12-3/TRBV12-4 CASSLTAGGLNF
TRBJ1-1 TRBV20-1 CSARDIRRLNTEAFF
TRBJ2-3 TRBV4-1 CASSQGYRSTDTQYF